The 4 T cell receptor beta chains presented below share a single source sample, sequenced in a study of blood T cell repertoires in COVID-19. Using immunoSEQ multiplex PCR, the repertoire was profiled, and TCRdb retains in-frame clones only, with some absent. The sample contains some 140,000 clones, around 88% of which appear only once. Source material: peripheral blood. Receptor source: a woman in her forties or fifties who had recovered from COVID-19.

The chain employs TRBV5-6 and TRBJ2-2, with unresolved D. The CDR3 is 17 amino acids. Between the trimmed V and J ends, which lost 4 bases and 6 bases, there was a span of 22 bases. Germline CDR1 reads SGHDT; CDR2 reads YYEEEE. The CDR3: CASSRRGVREIAGELFF. CDR3 bases: TGTGCCAGCAGCCGGCGTGGAGTGCGAGAGATCGCCGGGGAGCTGTTTTTT.

This sequence joins TRBV2 and TRBJ1-4, with a weak D call TRBD1 (6 bases). Germline V gives CDR1 SNHLY, CDR2 FYNNEI. Trimming removed 6 bases at V and 2 bases at J, with 13 bases between. The CDR3 sequence is 15 residues long. The CDR3 DNA follows: TGTGCCAGCAGCCCTTACAGGGTGACTAATGAAAAACTGTTTTTT. Protein: CASSPYRVTNEKLFF.

This clone was detected many times. V and J are TRBV2 and TRBJ2-3, with unresolved D. The CDR3 covers 13 residues. In germline, CDR1 is SNHLY, CDR2 FYNNEI. Between the trimmed V and J ends, which lost 7 bases and 3 bases, there was a span of 11 bases. The CDR3 region is CASTRSETDTQYF. In nucleotides, the CDR3 is TGTGCCAGCACGAGGTCCGAGACAGATACGCAGTATTTT.

To note about this clone: Its ends do not fully match the called genes, so a read error is possible. The CDR3 sequence: CAGSLRSGASSYNEQFF. The CDR3 bases are TGTGCCGGCAGCCTACGTAGCGGGGCCAGCTCCTACAATGAGCAGTTCTTC. This rearrangement joins TRBV9 to TRBJ2-1; 8 bases agree with TRBD2. Germline V CDR1 and CDR2: SGDLS, YYNGEE. The CDR3 sequence is 17 residues long.